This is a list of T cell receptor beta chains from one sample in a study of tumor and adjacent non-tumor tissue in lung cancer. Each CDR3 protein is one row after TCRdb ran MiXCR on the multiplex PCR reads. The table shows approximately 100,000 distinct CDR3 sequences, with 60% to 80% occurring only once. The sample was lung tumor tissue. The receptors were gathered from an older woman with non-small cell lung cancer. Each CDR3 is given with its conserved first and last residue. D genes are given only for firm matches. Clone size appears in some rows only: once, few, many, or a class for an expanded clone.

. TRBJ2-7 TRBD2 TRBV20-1 CSIAGEPYEQYF TGCAGCATAGCGGGGGAGCCCTACGAGCAGTACTTC
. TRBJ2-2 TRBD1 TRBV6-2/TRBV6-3 CVSSSLGLDRGVAGELLF TGTGTCAGCAGCTCTCTTGGTCTGGACAGGGGAGTTGCCGGGGAGCTGTTATTT
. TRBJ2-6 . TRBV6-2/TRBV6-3 CASSYSPSGAIVLTF TGTGCCAGCAGTTACTCGCCCTCTGGGGCCATAGTCCTGACTTTC
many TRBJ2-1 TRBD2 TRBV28 CASRLTGGPQGNEQFF TGTGCCAGCAGACTTACGGGGGGGCCTCAAGGGAATGAGCAGTTCTTC
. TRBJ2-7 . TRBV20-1 CSASLQTGEHYF TGCAGTGCTAGCTTACAAACGGGGGAGCATTACTTC
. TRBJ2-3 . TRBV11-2 CGSSITDTQYF TGTGGCAGCAGCATAACAGATACGCAGTATTTC
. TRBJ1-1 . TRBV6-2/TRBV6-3 CVSSFYVDTEAFF TGTGTCAGCAGTTTCTATGTGGACACTGAAGCTTTCTTT
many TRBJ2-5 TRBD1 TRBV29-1 CSVERDRVEETQYF TGCAGCGTTGAAAGGGACAGGGTTGAAGAGACCCAGTACTTC
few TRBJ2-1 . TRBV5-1 CASSSDAPYNEQFF TGCGCCAGCAGCTCGGACGCACCCTACAATGAGCAGTTCTTC
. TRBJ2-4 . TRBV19 CASSSLDSGIPKNIQYF TGTGCCAGTAGCTCTCTGGACAGCGGCATACCCAAAAACATTCAGTACTTC
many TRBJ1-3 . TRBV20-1 CSARDRGRNSGNTIYF TGCAGTGCTAGAGATCGAGGCAGGAACTCTGGAAACACCATATATTTT
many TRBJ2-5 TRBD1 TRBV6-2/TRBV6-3 CASSYSGQDLETQYF TGTGCCAGCAGTTACTCGGGACAGGACTTAGAGACCCAGTACTTC
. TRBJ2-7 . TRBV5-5 CTSSLTPTYEQYF TGTACCAGCAGTTTGACACCTACCTACGAGCAGTACTTC
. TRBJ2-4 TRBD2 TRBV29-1 CSAVLWLAGTIAINIQYF TGCAGCGCCGTCTTATGGCTAGCGGGGACCATAGCCATAAACATTCAGTACTTC
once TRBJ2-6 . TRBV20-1 CSARVSSANVLTF TGCAGTGCTCGAGTCTCTAGTGCCAACGTCCTGACTTTC
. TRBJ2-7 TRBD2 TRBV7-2 CASGKRVGGPRDFYEQYF TGTGCCAGCGGTAAAAGAGTGGGAGGGCCTAGAGACTTCTACGAGCAGTACTTC
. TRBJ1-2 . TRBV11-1 CASNFGSGSNYGYTF TGTGCCAGCAACTTTGGGTCGGGATCTAATTATGGCTACACCTTC